This TCR beta chain was documented in a study of blood T cell repertoires in COVID-19. Study-wide background: COVID-19 samples from acute and convalescent phases originated in the United States, Italy and Spain. T cells, B-cell-depleted T cells, or PBMCs supplied cDNA or gDNA.

Generated by immunoSEQ multiplex PCR, the TCRdb table keeps only in-frame clones and is missing some. The data hold roughly 200,000 clones, with 65% to 90% observed a single time. The germline V gene encodes CDR1 ENHRY and CDR2 SYGVKD. CDR3 size: 14 residues. Trimming shortened V by 3 bases and J by 6 bases, and 14 bases separated the two germline ends. Participants had their cohort set by participant-reported clinical history. In the 2 weeks before study entry, exposed participants met a COVID-19 case, which was PCR-confirmed or clinician-diagnosed. The genes are TRBV10-3 and TRBJ1-2, with TRBD1 as a possible D gene (5 bases). The TCR originated in a woman under 40 who had been exposed to COVID-19. Sequenced input: PBMCs or T cells enriched from blood (not recorded which). This chain's CDR3 is CAISDTGGIHGYTF. CDR3 DNA: TGTGCCATCAGTGACACGGGGGGGATTCATGGCTACACCTTC.